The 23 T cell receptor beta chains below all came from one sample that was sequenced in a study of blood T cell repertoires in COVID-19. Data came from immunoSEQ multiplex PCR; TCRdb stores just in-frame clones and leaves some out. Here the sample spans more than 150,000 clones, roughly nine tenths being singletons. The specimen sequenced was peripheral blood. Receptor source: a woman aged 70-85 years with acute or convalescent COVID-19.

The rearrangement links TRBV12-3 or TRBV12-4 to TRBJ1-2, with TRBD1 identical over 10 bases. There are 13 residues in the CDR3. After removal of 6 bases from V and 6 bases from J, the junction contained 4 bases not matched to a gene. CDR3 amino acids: CASRGTGAHGYTF. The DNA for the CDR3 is TGTGCCAGCAGAGGGACAGGGGCCCATGGCTACACCTTC.

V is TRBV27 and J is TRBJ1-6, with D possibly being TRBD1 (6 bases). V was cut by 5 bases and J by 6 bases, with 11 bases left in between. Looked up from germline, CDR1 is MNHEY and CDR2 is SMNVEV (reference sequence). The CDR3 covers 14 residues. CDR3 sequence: CASSARTANSPLHF. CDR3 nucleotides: TGTGCCAGCAGTGCCCGGACAGCTAATTCACCCCTCCACTTT.

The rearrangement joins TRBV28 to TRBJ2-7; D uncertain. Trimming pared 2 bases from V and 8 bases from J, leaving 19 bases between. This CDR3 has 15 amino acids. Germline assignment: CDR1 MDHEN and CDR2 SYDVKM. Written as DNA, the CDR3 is TGTGCCAGCAGTTTAAATAGTCCGGTCCCGTACCAGCAGTACGTC. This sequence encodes CASSLNSPVPYQQYV.

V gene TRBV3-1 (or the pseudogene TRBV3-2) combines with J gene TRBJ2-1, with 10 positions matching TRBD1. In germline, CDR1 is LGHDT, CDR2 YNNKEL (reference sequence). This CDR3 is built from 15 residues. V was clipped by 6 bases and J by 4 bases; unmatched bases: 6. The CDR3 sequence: CASRLDRGPYNEQFF. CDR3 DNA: TGTGCCAGCAGATTAGACAGGGGGCCTTACAATGAGCAGTTCTTC.

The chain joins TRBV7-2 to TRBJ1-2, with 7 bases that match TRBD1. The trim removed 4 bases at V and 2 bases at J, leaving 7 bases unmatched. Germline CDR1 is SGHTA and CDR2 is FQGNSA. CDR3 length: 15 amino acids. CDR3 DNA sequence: TGTGCCAGCAGCTCTGGGGCAGGGGGAAACTATGGCTACACCTTC. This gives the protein CASSSGAGGNYGYTF.

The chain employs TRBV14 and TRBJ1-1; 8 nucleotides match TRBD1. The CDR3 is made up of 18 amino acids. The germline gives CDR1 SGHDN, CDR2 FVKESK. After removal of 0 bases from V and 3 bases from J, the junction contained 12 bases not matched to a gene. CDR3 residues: CASSQEGWTGRGDTEAFF. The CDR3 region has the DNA TGTGCCAGCAGCCAAGAAGGTTGGACAGGGCGAGGTGACACTGAAGCTTTCTTT.

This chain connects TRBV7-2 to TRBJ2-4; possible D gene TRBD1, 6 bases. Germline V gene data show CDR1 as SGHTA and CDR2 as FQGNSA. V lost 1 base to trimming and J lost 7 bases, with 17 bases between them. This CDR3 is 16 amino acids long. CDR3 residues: CASSLVSGARVNIQYF. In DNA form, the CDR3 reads TGTGCCAGCAGCTTAGTCTCAGGGGCGCGAGTGAACATTCAGTACTTC. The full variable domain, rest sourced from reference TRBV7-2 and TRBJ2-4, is GAGVSQSPSNKVTEKGKDVELRCDPISGHTALYWYRQSLGQGLEFLIYFQGNSAPDKSGLPSDRFSAERTGGSVSTLTIQRTQQEDSAVYLCASSLVSGARVNIQYFGAGTRLSVL.

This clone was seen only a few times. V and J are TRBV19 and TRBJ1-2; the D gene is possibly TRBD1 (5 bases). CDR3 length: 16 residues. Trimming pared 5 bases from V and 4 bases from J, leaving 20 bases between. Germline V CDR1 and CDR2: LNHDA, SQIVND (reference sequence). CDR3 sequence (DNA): TGTGCCAGTAGTTCCGGCGCAGGGATGATTCTCTATGGCTACACCTTC. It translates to CASSSGAGMILYGYTF. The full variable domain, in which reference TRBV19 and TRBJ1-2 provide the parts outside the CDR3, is DGGITQSPKYLFRKEGQNVTLSCEQNLNHDAMYWYRQDPGQGLRLIYYSQIVNDFQKGDIAEGYSVSREKKESFPLTVTSAQKNPTAFYLCASSSGAGMILYGYTFGSGTRLTVV.

CDR3: CASSLAINEKLFF. The CDR3 coding sequence is TGTGCCAGCAGCTTGGCCATTAATGAAAAACTGTTTTTT. This chain links TRBV5-5 with TRBJ1-4; D unclear. This CDR3 contains 13 residues. V shed 0 bases and J shed 4 bases, with 4 bases lying between them. CDR1 and CDR2 (germline): SGHKS, YYEKEE (reference sequence).

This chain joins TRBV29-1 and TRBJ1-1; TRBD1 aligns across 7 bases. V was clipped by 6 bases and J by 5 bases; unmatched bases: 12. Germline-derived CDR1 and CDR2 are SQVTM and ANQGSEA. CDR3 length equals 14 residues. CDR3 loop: CSVQTGSWGTEAFF. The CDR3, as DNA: TGCAGCGTCCAGACAGGGTCCTGGGGGACTGAAGCTTTCTTT.

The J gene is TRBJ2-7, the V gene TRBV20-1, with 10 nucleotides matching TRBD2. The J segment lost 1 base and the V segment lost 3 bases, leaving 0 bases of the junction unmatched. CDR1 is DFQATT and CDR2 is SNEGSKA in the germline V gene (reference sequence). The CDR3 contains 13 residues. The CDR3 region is CSASSGGSYEQYF. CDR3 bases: TGCAGTGCTAGTAGCGGGGGGTCCTACGAGCAGTACTTC.

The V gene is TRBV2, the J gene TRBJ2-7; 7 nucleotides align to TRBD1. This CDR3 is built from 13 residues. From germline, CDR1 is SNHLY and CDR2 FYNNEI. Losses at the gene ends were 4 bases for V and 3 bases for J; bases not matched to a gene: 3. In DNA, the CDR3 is TGTGCCAGCAGTGCAGGGGGTTTCTACGAGCAGTACGTC. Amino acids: CASSAGGFYEQYV.

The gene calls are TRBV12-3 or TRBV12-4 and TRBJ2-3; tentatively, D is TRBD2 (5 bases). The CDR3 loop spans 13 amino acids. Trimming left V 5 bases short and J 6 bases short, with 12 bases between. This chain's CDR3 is CASSTRATDTQYF. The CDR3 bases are TGTGCCAGCAGTACTAGAGCGACGGATACGCAGTATTTT.

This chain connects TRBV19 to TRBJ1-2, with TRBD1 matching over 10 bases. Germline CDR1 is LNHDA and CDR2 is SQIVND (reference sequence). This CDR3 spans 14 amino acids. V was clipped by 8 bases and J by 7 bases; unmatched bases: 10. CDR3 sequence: CASSSGQGWGGYTF. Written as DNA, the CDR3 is TGTGCCAGTTCATCGGGACAGGGGTGGGGTGGCTACACCTTC.

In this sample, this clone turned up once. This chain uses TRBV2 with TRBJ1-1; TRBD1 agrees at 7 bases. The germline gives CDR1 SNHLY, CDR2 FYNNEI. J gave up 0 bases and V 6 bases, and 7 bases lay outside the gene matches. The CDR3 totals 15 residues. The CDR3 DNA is TGTGCCAGCAGCGAGGACAGGCGATTGAACACTGAAGCTTTCTTT. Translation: CASSEDRRLNTEAFF.

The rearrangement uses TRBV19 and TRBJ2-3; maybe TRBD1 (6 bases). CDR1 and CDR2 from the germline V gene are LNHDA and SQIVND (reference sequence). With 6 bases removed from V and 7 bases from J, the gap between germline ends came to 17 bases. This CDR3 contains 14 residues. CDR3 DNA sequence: TGTGCCAGTAGCCCGGACAGAGGCACGAATACGCAGTATTTT. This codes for CASSPDRGTNTQYF.

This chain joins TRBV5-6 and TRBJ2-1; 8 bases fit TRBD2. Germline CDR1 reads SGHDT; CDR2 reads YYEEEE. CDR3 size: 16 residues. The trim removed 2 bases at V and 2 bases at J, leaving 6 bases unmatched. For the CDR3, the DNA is TGTGCCAGCAGCTTAGGACTAGCCGGGACCTACAATGAGCAGTTCTTC. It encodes CASSLGLAGTYNEQFF.

In nucleotides, the CDR3 is TGTGCCTGGAGTGGCGATTACACTGAAGCTTTCTTT. It specifies CAWSGDYTEAFF. This chain links TRBV30 with TRBJ1-1; no clear D gene. This CDR3 comprises 12 residues. V was trimmed by 1 base and J by 3 bases, leaving 6 bases between them. Germline-derived CDR1 and CDR2 are GTSNPN and SVGIG (reference sequence). The full variable domain, rest sourced from reference TRBV30 and TRBJ1-1, is SQTIHQWPATLVQPVGSPLSLECTVEGTSNPNLYWYRQAAGRGLQLLFYSVGIGQISSEVPQNLSASRPQDRQFILSSKKLLLSDSGFYLCAWSGDYTEAFFGQGTRLTVV.

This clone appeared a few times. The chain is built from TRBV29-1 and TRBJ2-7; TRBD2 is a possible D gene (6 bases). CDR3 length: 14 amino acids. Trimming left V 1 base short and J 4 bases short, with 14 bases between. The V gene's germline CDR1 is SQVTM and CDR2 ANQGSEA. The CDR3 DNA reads TGCAGCGTTGAAGTACAGGTCGGGGGTTACGAGCAGTACTTC. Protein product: CSVEVQVGGYEQYF.

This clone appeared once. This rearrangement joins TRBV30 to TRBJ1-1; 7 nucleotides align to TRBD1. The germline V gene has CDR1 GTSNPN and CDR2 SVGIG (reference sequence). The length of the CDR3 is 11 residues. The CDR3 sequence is CASNRGTEAFF. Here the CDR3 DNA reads TGTGCTTCCAACAGGGGCACTGAAGCTTTCTTT.

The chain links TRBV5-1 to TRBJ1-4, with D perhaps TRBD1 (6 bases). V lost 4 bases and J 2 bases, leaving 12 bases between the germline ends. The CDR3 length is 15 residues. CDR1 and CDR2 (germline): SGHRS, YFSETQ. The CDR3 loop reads CASSRTGTTNEKLFF. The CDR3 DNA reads TGCGCCAGCAGCCGCACAGGGACGACTAATGAAAAACTGTTTTTT.

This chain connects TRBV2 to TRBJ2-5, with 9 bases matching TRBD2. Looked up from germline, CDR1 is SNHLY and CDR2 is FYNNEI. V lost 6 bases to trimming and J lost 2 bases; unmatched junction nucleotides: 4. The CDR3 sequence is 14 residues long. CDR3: CASSRLAVQETQYF. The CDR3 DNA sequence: TGTGCCAGCAGCCGACTAGCGGTACAAGAGACCCAGTACTTC.

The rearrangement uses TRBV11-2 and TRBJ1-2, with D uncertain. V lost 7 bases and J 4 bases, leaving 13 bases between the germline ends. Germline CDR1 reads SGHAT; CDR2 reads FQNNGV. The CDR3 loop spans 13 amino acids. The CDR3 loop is CASTPSTSYGYTF. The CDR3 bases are TGTGCCAGCACCCCGTCGACTAGCTATGGCTACACCTTC.